This T cell receptor beta chain was recorded in a study of STAT5B mutations in CD4+ large granular lymphocyte leukemia. General study points: Without putative leukemic clones, patient CD4-sorted repertoires remained more clonal than healthy CD4+ repertoires.

A remark on this clone: The antigen is not known.

The CDR3 totals 15 residues. The germline gives CDR1 SGHNT, CDR2 YYREEE (reference sequence). V was cut by 1 base and J by 3 bases, with 11 bases left in between. Per the study methods: Productive clonotypes were detectable down to 2.59 x 10-5 frequency. TCRdb keeps only in-frame clones here, not all; method: immunoSEQ multiplex PCR. V and J calls and clone size are copied from that table; D and trimming were computed from the DNA. The sample holds some 29,000 clones, 65% to 80% seen once. The V call is TRBV5-4, the J call TRBJ1-5, with no clear D. The sequencing sample was made of CD4+ T cells from blood buffy coats. The TCR sequence derives from a human donor in good health. CDR3 coding DNA: TGTGCCAGCAGCTTGTGCGGGCCCTCCAATCAGCCCCAGCATTTT. Amino acid sequence: CASSLCGPSNQPQHF.